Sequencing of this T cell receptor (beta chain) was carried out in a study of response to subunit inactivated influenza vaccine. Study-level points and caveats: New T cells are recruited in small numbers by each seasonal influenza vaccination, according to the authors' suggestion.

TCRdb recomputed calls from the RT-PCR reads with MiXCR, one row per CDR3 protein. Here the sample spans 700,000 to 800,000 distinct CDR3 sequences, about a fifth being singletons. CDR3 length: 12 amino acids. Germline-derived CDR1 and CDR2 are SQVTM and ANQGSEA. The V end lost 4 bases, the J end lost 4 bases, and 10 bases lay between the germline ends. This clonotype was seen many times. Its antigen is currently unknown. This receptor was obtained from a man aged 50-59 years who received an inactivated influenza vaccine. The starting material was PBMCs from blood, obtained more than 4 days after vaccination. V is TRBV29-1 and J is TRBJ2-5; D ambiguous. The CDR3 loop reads CSVVAEPETQYF. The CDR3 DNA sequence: TGCAGCGTTGTGGCCGAGCCAGAGACCCAGTACTTC.